The 17 T cell receptor beta chains listed next were all sequenced from one sample in a study of neurological immune-mediated disorders. TCRdb redid the calling of the 5' RACE reads with MiXCR, one entry per CDR3 protein. This table has 60,000 or so distinct CDR3 sequences, 3% to 4% appearing once. Sequenced input: PBMCs. These TCRs come from an older woman with multiple sclerosis.

This clonotype was recorded many times. The chain carries TRBV5-1 and TRBJ1-1; 7 bases fit TRBD1. This CDR3 is 16 amino acids long. V was pared by 0 bases and J by 0 bases, with 5 bases of the junction left unmatched. Per germline, CDR1 SGHRS and CDR2 YFSETQ. Here the CDR3 DNA reads TGCGCCAGCAGCTTGGGCCGGACAGGCATGAACACTGAAGCTTTCTTT. The encoded protein is CASSLGRTGMNTEAFF.

This clonotype appeared many times. The chain combines TRBV5-6 with TRBJ2-2; a weak D match, TRBD1 (6 bases). The germline CDR1 and CDR2 sequences are SGHDT and YYEEEE. The CDR3 is 12 amino acids. V lost 4 bases, J lost 7 bases, and 8 bases lay in between. This CDR3 is CASSRGGGELFF. CDR3 coding DNA: TGTGCCAGCAGCCGAGGGGGCGGGGAGCTGTTTTTT.

The chain is built from TRBV20-1 and TRBJ2-7; possibly TRBD1 for D (5 bases). The V end was cut by 6 bases, the J end by 7 bases, with 19 bases between. Germline V gene data show CDR1 as DFQATT and CDR2 as SNEGSKA (reference sequence). The CDR3 extends over 13 amino acids. As DNA, the CDR3 is TGCAGTGCCTCGGATAGGGGCCTCAAAGAGCAGTACTTC. It codes for CSASDRGLKEQYF.

In this sample, this clonotype turned up once. This CDR3 reads CASSPAVQGVNTGELFF. CDR3 DNA: TGTGCCAGCAGCCCAGCGGTCCAGGGGGTAAACACCGGGGAGCTGTTTTTT. The chain joins TRBV7-9 to TRBJ2-2, with 7 positions matching TRBD1. There are 17 residues in the CDR3. Germline loops: CDR1 SEHNR, CDR2 FQNEAQ (reference sequence). Trimming took 5 bases from V and 2 from J; bases not matched to a gene: 11.

This clonotype has at least ten counts. The chain employs TRBV11-2 and TRBJ1-2, with D unclear. V gave up 3 bases and J gave up 6 bases, with 11 bases separating them. CDR3 length: 13 amino acids. Germline CDR1 SGHAT, CDR2 FQNNGV. The DNA of the CDR3 is TGTGCCAGCAGCTTTGGGGAATCTCATGGCTACACCTTC. Its protein is CASSFGESHGYTF. Using reference TRBV11-2 and TRBJ1-2 for the parts outside the CDR3, the full variable domain is EAGVAQSPRYKIIEKRQSVAFWCNPISGHATLYWYQQILGQGPKLLIQFQNNGVVDDSQLPKDRFSAERLKGVDSTLKIQPAKLEDSAVYLCASSFGESHGYTFGSGTRLTVV.

The table lists this clonotype with many counts. This rearrangement joins TRBV6-2 or TRBV6-3 to TRBJ2-1; D is unclear. There are 14 residues in the CDR3. The germline V gene has CDR1 MNHEY and CDR2 SVGEGT. The V and J ends lost 3 bases and 3 bases respectively, with 9 bases between them. The DNA for the CDR3 is TGTGCCAGCAGTTATGCCAGTTACTACAATGAGCAGTTCTTC. Translating gives CASSYASYYNEQFF.

This clonotype was observed at least ten times. The chain uses TRBV7-6 and TRBJ2-2; D is unresolved. The germline V and J ends were trimmed by 0 bases and 4 bases, with 9 bases remaining between them. CDR1 is SGHVS, CDR2 FNYEAQ, per germline. The CDR3 has 15 amino acids. CDR3 sequence (DNA): TGTGCCAGCAGCTTAGCTCCACCACCCACCGGGGAGCTGTTTTTT. This gives the protein CASSLAPPPTGELFF.

This clonotype has a count of ten or more. The chain recombines TRBV28 with TRBJ2-3; TRBD2 aligns across 9 bases. The germline V gene encodes CDR1 MDHEN and CDR2 SYDVKM. V lost 4 bases and J lost 3; bases outside the gene matches: 8. The CDR3 is made up of 16 amino acids. CDR3 in amino acids: CASSSGGTSITDTQYF. The CDR3 region has the DNA TGTGCCAGCAGTTCAGGGGGGACTAGCATTACAGATACGCAGTATTTT.

This clonotype appeared many times. The chain combines TRBV19 with TRBJ1-1, with D maybe TRBD1 (6 bases). The CDR3 contains 12 residues. Germline CDR1 reads LNHDA; CDR2 reads SQIVND (reference sequence). V was cut by 8 bases and J by 5 bases, with 12 bases left in between. This CDR3 is CASVQGKTEAFF. The CDR3 nucleotides are TGTGCCAGTGTACAGGGTAAGACTGAAGCTTTCTTT.

This clonotype was seen repeatedly, ten times or more. The chain has TRBV20-1 and TRBJ2-1; 8 bases fit TRBD2. V lost 4 bases and J lost 4; bases outside the gene matches: 3. CDR1 DFQATT and CDR2 SNEGSKA come from the germline V gene (reference sequence). The CDR3 has 13 residues. This CDR3 is CSAKGGGYNEQFF. As DNA, the CDR3 is TGCAGTGCTAAAGGCGGGGGGTACAATGAGCAGTTCTTC.

This clonotype occurred many times. The gene calls are TRBV20-1 and TRBJ1-6, with a weak D call TRBD1 (6 bases). Germline CDR1 DFQATT, CDR2 SNEGSKA (reference sequence). V lost 7 bases to trimming and J lost 7 bases, with 14 bases between them. This CDR3 spans 13 amino acids. DNA for the CDR3: TGCAGTGGGGGGGCGGCAATGAATTCACCCCTCCACTTT. It encodes CSGGAAMNSPLHF.

This clonotype has a count of ten or more. The chain uses TRBV19 and TRBJ1-1; maybe TRBD1 (6 bases). V dropped 3 bases and J dropped 4 bases, with 9 bases sitting between them. This CDR3 comprises 13 residues. Germline V gene sequence: CDR1 LNHDA, CDR2 SQIVND (reference sequence). The CDR3 reads CASSIFRGTEAFF. The CDR3 nucleotides are TGTGCCAGTAGTATCTTCAGGGGCACTGAAGCTTTCTTT. Full variable domain (rest looked up from reference TRBV19 and TRBJ1-1): DGGITQSPKYLFRKEGQNVTLSCEQNLNHDAMYWYRQDPGQGLRLIYYSQIVNDFQKGDIAEGYSVSREKKESFPLTVTSAQKNPTAFYLCASSIFRGTEAFFGQGTRLTVV.

This clonotype showed up many times. The chain joins TRBV5-1 to TRBJ1-1; D may be TRBD1 (5 bases). Trimming left V 0 bases short and J 0 bases short, with 21 bases between. Looked up from germline, CDR1 is SGHRS and CDR2 is YFSETQ. CDR3 length equals 19 residues. CDR3 residues: CASSLGRRWGSYMNTEAFF. CDR3 in DNA: TGCGCCAGCAGCTTGGGAAGGAGGTGGGGGAGTTACATGAACACTGAAGCTTTCTTT.

This clonotype came up many times. The V call is TRBV6-5, the J call TRBJ2-3, with D maybe TRBD2 (6 bases). V was trimmed by 5 bases and J by 2 bases, leaving 14 bases between them. The length of the CDR3 is 15 residues. Looked up from germline, CDR1 is MNHEY and CDR2 is SVGAGI. The CDR3 DNA is TGTGCCAGCAGTCAATTGTCGGGAGTCACAGATACGCAGTATTTT. The encoded protein is CASSQLSGVTDTQYF.

As regards this clonotype: Relative to the germline gene, one junction end is altered; a read error may explain this. V gene TRBV5-4 combines with J gene TRBJ2-3; 12 bases are a match to TRBD2. The germline gives CDR1 SGHNT, CDR2 YYREEE (reference sequence). There are 16 residues in the CDR3. Here the CDR3 DNA reads TGTGACAGCAGCTCCGGGACTAGCGGGTTCACAGATACGCAGTATTTT. This sequence encodes CDSSSGTSGFTDTQYF.

This clonotype was detected many times. CDR3 in amino acids: CASSLGLAGIYNEQFF. DNA for the CDR3: TGCGCCAGCAGCCTGGGACTAGCGGGAATCTACAATGAGCAGTTCTTC. The chain is built from TRBV4-1 and TRBJ2-1, with TRBD2 identical over 13 bases. Germline lookup yields CDR1 MGHRA and CDR2 YSYEKL. V lost 4 bases and J lost 3; bases outside the gene matches: 3. This CDR3 spans 16 amino acids.

This clonotype was recorded at least ten times. The V call is TRBV6-1, the J call TRBJ2-5, with 7 bases fitting TRBD2. The CDR3 runs 14 residues. Germline loops: CDR1 MNHNS, CDR2 SASEGT. V dropped 8 bases and J dropped 0; count of bases not matched to a gene: 6. CDR3 in amino acids: CASAGDPYQETQYF. The CDR3 bases are TGTGCCAGCGCGGGAGACCCTTACCAAGAGACCCAGTACTTC.